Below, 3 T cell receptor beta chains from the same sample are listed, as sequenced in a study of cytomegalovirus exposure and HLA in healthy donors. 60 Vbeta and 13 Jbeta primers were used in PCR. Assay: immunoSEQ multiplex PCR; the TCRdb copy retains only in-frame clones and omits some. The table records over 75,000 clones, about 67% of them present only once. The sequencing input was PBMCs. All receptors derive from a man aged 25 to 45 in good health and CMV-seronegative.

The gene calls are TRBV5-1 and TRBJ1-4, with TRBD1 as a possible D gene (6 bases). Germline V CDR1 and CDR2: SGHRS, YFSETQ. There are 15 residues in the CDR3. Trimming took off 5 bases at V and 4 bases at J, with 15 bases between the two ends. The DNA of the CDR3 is TGCGCCAGCAGAGATCGGACAGATGATAATGAAAAACTGTTTTTT. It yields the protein CASRDRTDDNEKLFF.

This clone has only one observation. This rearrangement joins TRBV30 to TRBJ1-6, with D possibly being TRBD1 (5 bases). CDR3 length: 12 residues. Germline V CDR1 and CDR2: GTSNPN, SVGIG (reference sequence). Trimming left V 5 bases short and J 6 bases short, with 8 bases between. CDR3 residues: CAWDSLNSPLHF. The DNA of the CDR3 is TGTGCCTGGGACAGCCTTAATTCACCCCTCCACTTT.

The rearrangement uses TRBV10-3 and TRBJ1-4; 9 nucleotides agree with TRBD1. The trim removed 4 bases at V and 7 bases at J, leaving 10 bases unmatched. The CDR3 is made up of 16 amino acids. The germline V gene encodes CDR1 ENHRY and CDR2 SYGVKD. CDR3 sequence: CAISALSGTGIEKLFF. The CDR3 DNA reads TGTGCCATCAGTGCATTAAGTGGGACAGGGATTGAAAAACTGTTTTTT.